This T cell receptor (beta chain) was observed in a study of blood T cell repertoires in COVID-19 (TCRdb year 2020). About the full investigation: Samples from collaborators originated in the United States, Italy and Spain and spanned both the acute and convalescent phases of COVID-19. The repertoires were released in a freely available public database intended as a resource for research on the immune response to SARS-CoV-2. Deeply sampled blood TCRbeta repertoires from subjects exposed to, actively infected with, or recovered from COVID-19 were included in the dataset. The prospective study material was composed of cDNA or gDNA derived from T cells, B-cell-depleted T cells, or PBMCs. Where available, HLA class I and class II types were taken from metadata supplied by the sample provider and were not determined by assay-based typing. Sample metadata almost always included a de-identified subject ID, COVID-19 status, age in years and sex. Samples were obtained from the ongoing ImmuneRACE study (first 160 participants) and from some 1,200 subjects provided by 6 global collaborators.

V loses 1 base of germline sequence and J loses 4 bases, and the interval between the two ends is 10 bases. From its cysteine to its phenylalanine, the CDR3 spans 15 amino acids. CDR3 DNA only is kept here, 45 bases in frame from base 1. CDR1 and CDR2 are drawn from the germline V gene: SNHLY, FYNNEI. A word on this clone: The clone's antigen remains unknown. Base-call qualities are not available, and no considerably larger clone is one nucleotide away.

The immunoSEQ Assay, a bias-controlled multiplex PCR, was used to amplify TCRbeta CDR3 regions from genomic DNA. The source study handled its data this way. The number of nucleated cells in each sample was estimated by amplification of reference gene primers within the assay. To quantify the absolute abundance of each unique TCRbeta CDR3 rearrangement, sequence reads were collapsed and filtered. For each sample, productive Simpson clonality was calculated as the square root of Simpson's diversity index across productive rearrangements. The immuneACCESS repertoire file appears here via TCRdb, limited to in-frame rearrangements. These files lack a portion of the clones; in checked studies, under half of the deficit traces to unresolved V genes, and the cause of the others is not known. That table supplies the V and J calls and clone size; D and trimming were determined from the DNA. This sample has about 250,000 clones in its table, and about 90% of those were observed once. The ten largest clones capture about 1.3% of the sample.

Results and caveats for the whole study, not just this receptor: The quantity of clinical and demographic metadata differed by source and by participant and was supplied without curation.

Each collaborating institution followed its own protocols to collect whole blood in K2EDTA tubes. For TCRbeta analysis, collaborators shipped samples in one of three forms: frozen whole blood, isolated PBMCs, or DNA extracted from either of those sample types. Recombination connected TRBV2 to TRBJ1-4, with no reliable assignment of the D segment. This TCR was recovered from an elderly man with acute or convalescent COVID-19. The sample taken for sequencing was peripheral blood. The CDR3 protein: CASSEGYRDNEKLFF. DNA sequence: TGTGCCAGCAGTGAAGGCTACAGAGATAATGAAAAACTGTTTTTT.